The 8 T cell receptor beta chains reported below all come from one sample, sequenced in a study of T cell responses to AZD1222 COVID-19 vaccine. Clones were sequenced by immunoSEQ multiplex PCR, and TCRdb holds only the in-frame ones, with some missing. The sample shows about 180,000 clones, roughly nine tenths of them seen only once. Source: peripheral blood, taken on day 0 of AZD1222 vaccination. The receptors come from an adult in good health.

The V gene is TRBV4-1, the J gene TRBJ1-4; no reliable D call. The CDR3 runs 15 residues. Trimming took off 0 bases at V and 7 bases at J, with 12 bases between the two ends. Germline lookup yields CDR1 MGHRA and CDR2 YSYEKL. DNA of the CDR3: TGCGCCAGCAGCCAAGAGGGTAATCGCGGTGAAAAACTGTTTTTT. Amino acid sequence: CASSQEGNRGEKLFF.

In regard to this clone: This same CDR3 is encoded by further DNA sequences in the sample. CDR3 in amino acids: CASSPGTVNSPLHF. As DNA, the CDR3 is TGCGCCAGCAGCCCCGGGACAGTCAATTCACCCCTCCACTTT. V and J are TRBV5-1 and TRBJ1-6, with 7 bases fitting TRBD1. The CDR3 covers 14 residues. Trimming at V came to 4 bases and at J to 7 bases, leaving 5 bases not matched to a gene. Germline CDR1 is SGHRS and CDR2 is YFSETQ.

The chain is built from TRBV6-1 and TRBJ1-3; D not certain. V lost 2 bases to trimming and J lost 0 bases, with 8 bases between them. There are 15 residues in the CDR3. Looked up from germline, CDR1 is MNHNS and CDR2 is SASEGT. The CDR3 loop reads CASSELRRSGNTIYF. DNA of the CDR3: TGTGCCAGCAGTGAATTAAGGCGCTCTGGAAACACCATATATTTT.

V is TRBV2 and J is TRBJ2-3; 7 bases fit TRBD1. There are 18 residues in the CDR3. Germline CDR1 reads SNHLY; CDR2 reads FYNNEI. The ends lost 1 base at V and 4 bases at J; junction bases unmatched: 14. The CDR3 region is CASSEGGFTGVGPDTQYF. CDR3 bases: TGTGCCAGCAGTGAAGGTGGATTCACAGGGGTCGGGCCAGATACGCAGTATTTT.

The rearrangement uses TRBV12-3 or TRBV12-4 and TRBJ2-2; perhaps TRBD2 as D (5 bases). V lost 5 bases and J 6 bases, leaving 7 bases between the germline ends. The CDR3 runs 12 residues. As DNA, the CDR3 is TGTGCCAGCAGTCTCGGGGCCGGGGAGCTGTTTTTT. This gives the protein CASSLGAGELFF.

The rearrangement joins TRBV5-6 to TRBJ1-1; no clear D. Trimming shortened V by 0 bases and J by 5 bases, and 14 bases separated the two germline ends. The CDR3 loop spans 15 amino acids. In germline, CDR1 is SGHDT, CDR2 YYEEEE. The CDR3 bases are TGTGCCAGCAGCTTGGTGGTCACTGGTGGGACTGAAGCTTTCTTT. Amino acids: CASSLVVTGGTEAFF.

The chain has TRBV11-3 and TRBJ2-1; TRBD1 is a possible D gene (5 bases). Germline-derived CDR1 and CDR2 are SGHNT and YENEEA. With 5 bases removed from V and 9 bases from J, the gap between germline ends came to 14 bases. CDR3 length: 13 amino acids. Here the CDR3 DNA reads TGTGCCAGCAGCCCCGAACAGGCAGGTGAGCAGTTCTTC. Its translation: CASSPEQAGEQFF. Using reference TRBV11-3 and TRBJ2-1 for the parts outside the CDR3, the full variable domain is EAGVVQSPRYKIIEKKQPVAFWCNPISGHNTLYWYLQNLGQGPELLIRYENEEAVDDSQLPKDRFSAERLKGVDSTLKIQPAELGDSAVYLCASSPEQAGEQFFGPGTRLTVL.

The V gene is TRBV6-5, the J gene TRBJ2-3; 7 nucleotides align to TRBD2. The V gene end was trimmed by 8 bases and the J gene end by 6 bases; junction bases not matched to a gene: 11. The CDR3 has 14 amino acids. Germline V gives CDR1 MNHEY, CDR2 SVGAGI. CDR3 region: CASRERGGMDTQYF. The CDR3 DNA reads as TGTGCCAGCCGAGAGCGGGGTGGAATGGATACGCAGTATTTT.